Each of the 9 T cell receptor beta chains below was sequenced from the same sample in a study of blood T cell repertoires in COVID-19. Method: immunoSEQ multiplex PCR; TCRdb's copy keeps in-frame clones and lacks some. The table includes around 620,000 clones, 85% to 90% detected once. Sequenced input: peripheral blood. These receptors all stem from a woman under 30 with acute or convalescent COVID-19.

This chain joins TRBV5-1 and TRBJ2-7; TRBD2 is a possible D gene (7 bases). Trimming took off 4 bases at V and 3 bases at J, with 20 bases between the two ends. The CDR3 consists of 16 residues. From germline, CDR1 is SGHRS and CDR2 YFSETQ. CDR3 sequence: CASSPGGGAGIYEQYF. The CDR3 DNA reads as TGCGCCAGCAGCCCCGGAGGGGGGGCGGGGATCTACGAGCAGTACTTC.

This clone occurred once. The genes are TRBV4-3 and TRBJ1-2; a weak D match, TRBD1 (6 bases). The germline gives CDR1 LGHNA, CDR2 YSLEER. There are 15 residues in the CDR3. Trimming stripped 0 bases from V and 4 bases from J, with 12 bases between. The CDR3 loop reads CASSQERTDTYGYTF. The CDR3 coding sequence is TGCGCCAGCAGCCAAGAGAGGACAGATACCTATGGCTACACCTTC.

As DNA, the CDR3 is TGTGCCAGCAGAAGTGGGCAGGGCGACACTGAAGCTTTCTTT. This translates into CASRSGQGDTEAFF. The gene calls are TRBV27 and TRBJ1-1, with D possibly matching TRBD1 (5 bases). The CDR3 runs to 14 residues. Germline lookup yields CDR1 MNHEY and CDR2 SMNVEV (reference sequence). Trimming took 6 bases from V and 3 from J, leaving 14 bases between them.

This clone has only a few counts. The chain is built from TRBV27 and TRBJ1-5; perhaps TRBD1 as D (6 bases). CDR1 is MNHEY, CDR2 SMNVEV, per germline (reference sequence). The CDR3 is made up of 14 amino acids. V shed 8 bases and J shed 5 bases, with 16 bases lying between them. CDR3 protein: CASRSSGADQPQHF. The DNA of the CDR3 is TGTGCCAGCCGTTCCTCAGGGGCCGATCAGCCCCAGCATTTT.

The chain employs TRBV15 and TRBJ2-7; 9 bases are shared with TRBD1. CDR3 length: 16 residues. Germline CDR1 and CDR2: LNHNV and YYDKDF (reference sequence). The ends lost 1 base at V and 5 bases at J; junction bases unmatched: 9. Here the CDR3 DNA reads TGTGCCACCAGCAGAGGCTGGGGACAGGGAAGGAACGAGCAGTACTTC. Translation: CATSRGWGQGRNEQYF. Supplemented by reference TRBV15 and TRBJ2-7, the full variable domain reads DAMVIQNPRYQVTQFGKPVTLSCSQTLNHNVMYWYQQKSSQAPKLLFHYYDKDFNNEADTPDNFQSRRPNTSFCFLDIRSPGLGDTAMYLCATSRGWGQGRNEQYFGPGTRLTVT.

The chain joins TRBV13 to TRBJ1-5; 10 bases agree with TRBD1. With V trimmed by 4 bases and J by 4 bases, 1 base remained unmatched. Looked up from germline, CDR1 is PRHDT and CDR2 is FYEKMQ (reference sequence). The CDR3 runs 14 residues. Written as DNA, the CDR3 is TGTGCCAGCAGCTGGACAGGGGGAAATCAGCCCCAGCATTTT. Translation gives CASSWTGGNQPQHF. Combining the CDR3 with reference TRBV13 and TRBJ1-5 gives the whole variable domain AAGVIQSPRHLIKEKRETATLKCYPIPRHDTVYWYQQGPGQDPQFLISFYEKMQSDKGSIPDRFSAQQFSDYHSELNMSSLELGDSALYFCASSWTGGNQPQHFGDGTRLSIL.

The rearrangement links TRBV5-5 to TRBJ2-1, with D maybe TRBD2 (5 bases). There are 13 residues in the CDR3. Germline assignment: CDR1 SGHKS and CDR2 YYEKEE (reference sequence). V was clipped by 1 base and J by 5 bases, with 7 bases between them. CDR3 sequence (DNA): TGTGCCAGCAGCTTGCCGGGAAACAATGAGCAGTTCTTC. Amino acids: CASSLPGNNEQFF.

The genes are TRBV29-1 and TRBJ2-3, with 11 bases matching TRBD1. J lost 5 bases, V lost 8 bases, and 3 bases had no gene match. The germline CDR1 and CDR2 sequences are SQVTM and ANQGSEA. This CDR3 is built from 12 residues. The CDR3 protein is CSTDRGLDTQYF. Here the CDR3 DNA reads TGCAGCACGGACAGGGGGCTAGATACGCAGTATTTT.

The rearrangement links TRBV27 to TRBJ1-2; no clear D gene. Trimming removed 9 bases from V and 6 bases from J, with 17 bases in between. The germline CDR1 and CDR2 sequences are MNHEY and SMNVEV (reference sequence). The CDR3 loop spans 13 amino acids. The CDR3: CASSVGPLNGYTF. The CDR3 nucleotides read TGTGCCAGTAGCGTCGGGCCCCTCAATGGCTACACCTTC.